Below, 17 T cell receptor beta chains from the same sample are listed, as sequenced in a study of cytomegalovirus exposure and HLA in healthy donors. The study ran its PCR with 60 Vbeta and 13 Jbeta primers. Sequencing used immunoSEQ multiplex PCR; TCRdb keeps in-frame clones, though not all of them. The table lists some 120,000 clones, over 60% of them singletons. The sequencing input was PBMCs. The receptors were gathered from a human donor in good health.

This clone was seen once. This chain uses TRBV23-1 with TRBJ2-2; 13 bases are shared with TRBD2. TRBV23-1 is known as an ORF, though its function is uncertain. Unmatched junction bases numbered 5, after V lost 7 bases and J lost 9 bases. CDR3 length: 14 residues. CDR3 DNA sequence: TGCGCCAGCATACTAGCGGGGGGGCCCCGGGAGCTGTTTTTT. Its translation is CASILAGGPRELFF.

This clone showed up just once. The genes are TRBV5-1 and TRBJ2-1; D not certain. Between the trimmed V and J ends, which lost 9 bases and 6 bases, there was a span of 16 bases. The germline gives CDR1 SGHRS, CDR2 YFSETQ. The CDR3 length is 13 residues. As DNA, the CDR3 is TGCGCCACCACCCCCCTTGGCCCCAATGAGCAGTTCTTC. Amino acid sequence: CATTPLGPNEQFF.

The genes are TRBV12-5 and TRBJ2-5; 7 bases are shared with TRBD2. CDR1 is LGHNT, CDR2 FRNRAP, per germline. V trimming: 6 bases; J trimming: 7 bases; junction bases outside the gene matches: 8. CDR3 length: 13 residues. The CDR3, as DNA: TGTGCTAGTGGGGCTGCAGGCGGGGGGACCCAGTACTTC. Its translation is CASGAAGGGTQYF.

The rearrangement joins TRBV6-6 to TRBJ2-7; the D is unclear. This CDR3 contains 11 residues. Germline V gives CDR1 MNHNY, CDR2 SVGAGI (reference sequence). V dropped 0 bases and J dropped 7 bases, with 4 bases sitting between them. The CDR3 DNA follows: TGTGCCAGCAGTTACTCGAGAGAGCAGTACTTC. Translation gives CASSYSREQYF.

The gene calls are TRBV6-1 and TRBJ1-2; possible D gene TRBD1, 5 bases. Trimming took 3 bases from V and 8 from J, leaving 19 bases between them. This CDR3 comprises 15 residues. Germline-derived CDR1 and CDR2 are MNHNS and SASEGT. CDR3 bases: TGTGCCAGCAGTGATGTCGCAGGGTCGGTGGGGGGCTACACCTTC. The encoded protein is CASSDVAGSVGGYTF.

This clone was detected a few times. V usage is TRBV4-2 and J usage is TRBJ1-1, with 8 bases matching TRBD1. Germline-derived CDR1 and CDR2 are LGHNA and YNFKEQ. Trimming took 5 bases from V and 3 from J; bases not matched to a gene: 8. The CDR3 has 15 residues. The CDR3 loop is CASSKDRVGDTEAFF. The CDR3, as DNA: TGTGCCAGCAGCAAGGACAGGGTTGGGGACACTGAAGCTTTCTTT.

The rearrangement uses TRBV6-5 and TRBJ1-2, with 9 bases aligning to TRBD1. Germline CDR1 MNHEY, CDR2 SVGAGI. The CDR3 spans 15 residues. V shed 6 bases and J 4 bases; nucleotides not matched to a gene: 9. CDR3 DNA sequence: TGTGCCAGCAGGGCCGGACAGGGGCGCTTCTATGGCTACACCTTC. Its translation: CASRAGQGRFYGYTF.

The chain combines TRBV7-6 with TRBJ1-2; 7 nucleotides align to TRBD1. The CDR3 covers 15 residues. The germline V gene has CDR1 SGHVS and CDR2 FNYEAQ. V trimming: 5 bases; J trimming: 13 bases; junction bases outside the gene matches: 19. DNA of the CDR3: TGTGCCAGCAGCGCAGGGGGGTGGGACGGTCCTCCTCTCACCTTC. Its translation: CASSAGGWDGPPLTF.

The genes are TRBV7-9 and TRBJ2-7; TRBD1 might be the D (5 bases). This CDR3 region has 13 residues. Per the germline V gene, CDR1 is SEHNR and CDR2 is FQNEAQ (reference sequence). V was cut by 5 bases and J by 9 bases, with 17 bases left in between. DNA of the CDR3: TGTGCCAGCAGCATGAGACAGACTTCTGGGCAGTACTTC. Its protein product is CASSMRQTSGQYF. Combining the CDR3 with reference TRBV7-9 and TRBJ2-7 gives the whole variable domain DTGVSQNPRHKITKRGQNVTFRCDPISEHNRLYWYRQTLGQGPEFLTYFQNEAQLEKSRLLSDRFSAERPKGSFSTLEIQRTEQGDSAMYLCASSMRQTSGQYFGPGTRLTVT.

V and J are TRBV10-3 and TRBJ2-1; TRBD1 is a possible D gene (6 bases). The germline V gene has CDR1 ENHRY and CDR2 SYGVKD. Trimming stripped 1 base from V and 7 bases from J, with 20 bases between. The CDR3 extends over 17 amino acids. The CDR3 loop reads CAISEWGQAGVGNEQFF. In DNA, the CDR3 is TGTGCCATCAGTGAGTGGGGGCAGGCAGGGGTGGGGAATGAGCAGTTCTTC.

The chain links TRBV2 to TRBJ1-5; D remains ambiguous. The CDR3 runs 12 residues. Per the germline V gene, CDR1 is SNHLY and CDR2 is FYNNEI. Between the trimmed V and J ends, which lost 4 bases and 6 bases, there was a span of 7 bases. CDR3 residues: CASSVQSQPQHF. CDR3 DNA: TGTGCCAGCAGTGTACAGAGTCAGCCCCAGCATTTT. Supplemented by reference TRBV2 and TRBJ1-5, the full variable domain reads EPEVTQTPSHQVTQMGQEVILRCVPISNHLYFYWYRQILGQKVEFLVSFYNNEISEKSEIFDDQFSVERPDGSNFTLKIRSTKLEDSAMYFCASSVQSQPQHFGDGTRLSIL.

CDR3 loop: CASSRTAYSGNTIYF. As DNA, the CDR3 is TGTGCCAGCAGTAGAACAGCTTACTCTGGAAACACCATATATTTT. The chain has TRBV28 and TRBJ1-3, with D unresolved. V was pared by 5 bases and J by 0 bases, with 11 bases between. CDR3 size: 15 residues. The germline V gene has CDR1 MDHEN and CDR2 SYDVKM.

The V and J genes are TRBV7-2 and TRBJ2-3, with 10 bases matching TRBD2. Per the germline V gene, CDR1 is SGHTA and CDR2 is FQGNSA. J lost 5 bases, V lost 3 bases, and 11 bases had no gene match. The CDR3 sequence is 17 residues long. The CDR3 DNA reads TGTGCCAGCAGCTTGGGGATAGCGGGGGGCAGGGTAGATACGCAGTATTTT. This gives the protein CASSLGIAGGRVDTQYF.

This chain links TRBV6-5 with TRBJ2-1, with D tentatively TRBD2 (6 bases). This CDR3 has 15 residues. CDR1 is MNHEY and CDR2 is SVGAGI in the germline V gene. The V gene lost 1 base and the J gene lost 15 bases, with 22 bases spanning the gap. The CDR3 spells CASSYFGGTELPTFF. CDR3 DNA sequence: TGTGCCAGCAGTTACTTTGGGGGGACTGAGCTTCCTACGTTCTTC.

The genes are TRBV19 and TRBJ1-2; possibly TRBD1 for D (6 bases). The CDR3 is 14 amino acids. The V end was cut by 8 bases, the J end by 5 bases, with 18 bases between. From germline, CDR1 is LNHDA and CDR2 SQIVND (reference sequence). The chain's CDR3 is CASASRDKGYGYTF. DNA of the CDR3: TGTGCCAGTGCAAGCCGGGACAAGGGGTATGGCTACACCTTC.

V usage is TRBV6-5 and J usage is TRBJ1-3; D unresolved. V lost 3 bases and J lost 1, with 13 bases in between. Germline V lookup: CDR1 MNHEY, CDR2 SVGAGI. This CDR3 contains 16 residues. CDR3 sequence reads: CASSYEKTLSGNTIYF. CDR3 nucleotides: TGTGCCAGCAGTTATGAGAAAACTCTTTCTGGAAACACCATATATTTT.

V is TRBV19 and J is TRBJ2-5; 8 positions match TRBD1. The CDR3 runs to 15 residues. V dropped 3 bases and J dropped 1; count of bases not matched to a gene: 4. The V gene's germline CDR1 is LNHDA and CDR2 SQIVND (reference sequence). The CDR3 nucleotides read TGTGCCAGTAGTATGGACAGGGTATCCCAAGAGACCCAGTACTTC. It is translated as CASSMDRVSQETQYF.